The entry below describes one T cell receptor beta chain. These data belong to a study of blood T cell repertoires in COVID-19. Per the original data handling: Estimated nucleated cell counts came from reference gene primer amplification. Some clones are missing from TCRdb's copy, which holds only in-frame ones; the method was immunoSEQ multiplex PCR. V and J calls plus clone size are reproduced from that table; the DNA served to infer D and trimming. The data contain some 390,000 clones, roughly 90% of them seen just once; the ten biggest clones take up under 2%. This CDR3 is 14 amino acids long. Trimming took 4 bases from V and 0 from J, leaving 4 bases between them. Germline loops: CDR1 SGHTA, CDR2 FQGNSA.

This chain joins TRBV7-2 and TRBJ2-6; D unclear. Sequencing was done on a sample of peripheral blood. The TCR was taken from a woman aged 40 to 49 with COVID-19, enrolled during active disease. For the CDR3, the DNA is TGTGCCAGCAGCTCGTACTCTGGGGCCAACGTCCTGACTTTC. Translating gives CASSSYSGANVLTF.